Here is one T cell receptor beta chain with its context. The read terminates 3 residues before the CDR3 end, so the remaining end is supplied by the germline J gene. The entry originates in a study of T cells in women clearing cervical HPV infection. CDR3 size: 14 residues. V lost 3 bases and J lost 0, with 8 bases in between. CDR1 KGHSH and CDR2 LQKENI come from the germline V gene. The table came from immunoSEQ multiplex PCR; TCRdb's copy has only in-frame clones and leaves some out. The data include 45,000 to 50,000 clones; the top ten clones carry 35%. The sequencing input was blood buffy coat. The origin of this receptor is a woman aged 18 to 75 with a cervical HPV16 infection that either progressed to CIN3+ or cleared (not recorded which). V and J are TRBV18 and TRBJ1-2; D is uncertain. Incomplete CDR3 DNA: TGTGCCAGCTCACCCCTGACTCCTAACTATGGC. Translation: CASSPLTPNYG. In full, the CDR3 is CASSPLTPNYGYTF.